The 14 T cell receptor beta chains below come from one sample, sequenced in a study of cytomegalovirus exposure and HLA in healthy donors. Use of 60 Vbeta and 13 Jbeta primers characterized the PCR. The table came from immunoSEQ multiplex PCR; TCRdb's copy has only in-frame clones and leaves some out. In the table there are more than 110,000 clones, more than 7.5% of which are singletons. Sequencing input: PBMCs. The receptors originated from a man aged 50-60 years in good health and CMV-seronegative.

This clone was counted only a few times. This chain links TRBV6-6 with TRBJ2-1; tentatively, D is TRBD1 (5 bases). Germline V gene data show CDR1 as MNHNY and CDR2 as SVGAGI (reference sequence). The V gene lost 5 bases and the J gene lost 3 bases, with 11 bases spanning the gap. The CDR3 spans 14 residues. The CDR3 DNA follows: TGTGCCAGCAGTGCAGGGAATCGCTACAATGAGCAGTTCTTC. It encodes CASSAGNRYNEQFF.

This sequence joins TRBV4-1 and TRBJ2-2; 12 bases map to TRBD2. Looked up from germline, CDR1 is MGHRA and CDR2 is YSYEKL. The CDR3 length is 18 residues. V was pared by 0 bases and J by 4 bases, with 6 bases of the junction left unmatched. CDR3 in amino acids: CASSQDRASGGATGELFF. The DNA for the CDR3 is TGCGCCAGCAGCCAAGATAGGGCTAGCGGGGGGGCCACCGGGGAGCTGTTTTTT.

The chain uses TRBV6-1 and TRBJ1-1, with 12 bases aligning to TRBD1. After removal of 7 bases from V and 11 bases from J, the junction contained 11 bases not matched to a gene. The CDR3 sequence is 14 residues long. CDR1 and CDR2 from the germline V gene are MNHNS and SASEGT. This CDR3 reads CASTPRGQGADAFF. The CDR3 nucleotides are TGTGCCAGCACCCCAAGGGGACAGGGGGCCGACGCTTTCTTT.

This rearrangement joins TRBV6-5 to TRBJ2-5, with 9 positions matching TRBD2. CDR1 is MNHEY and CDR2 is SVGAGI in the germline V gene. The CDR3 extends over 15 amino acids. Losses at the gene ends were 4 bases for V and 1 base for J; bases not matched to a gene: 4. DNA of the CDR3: TGTGCCAGCAGTTCCCTAGCGGGACTCCAAGAGACCCAGTACTTC. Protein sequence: CASSSLAGLQETQYF.

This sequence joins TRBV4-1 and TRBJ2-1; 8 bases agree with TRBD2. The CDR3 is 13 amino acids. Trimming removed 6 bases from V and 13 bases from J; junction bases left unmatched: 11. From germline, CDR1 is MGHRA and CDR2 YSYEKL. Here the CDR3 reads CASSRGGRETQFF. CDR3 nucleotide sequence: TGCGCCAGCAGTCGCGGGGGGAGGGAGACCCAGTTCTTC.

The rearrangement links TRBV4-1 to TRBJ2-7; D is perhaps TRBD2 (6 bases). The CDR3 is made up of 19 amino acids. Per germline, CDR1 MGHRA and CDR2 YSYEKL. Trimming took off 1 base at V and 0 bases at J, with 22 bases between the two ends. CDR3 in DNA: TGCGCCAGCAGCCAAGCTTCCTGGGGGTCGGCGGGGACCTCCTACGAGCAGTACTTC. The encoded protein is CASSQASWGSAGTSYEQYF.

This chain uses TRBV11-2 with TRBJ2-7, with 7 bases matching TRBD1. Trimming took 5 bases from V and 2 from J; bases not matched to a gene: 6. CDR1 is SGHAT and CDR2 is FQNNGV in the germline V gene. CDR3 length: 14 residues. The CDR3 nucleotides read TGTGCCAGCAGCCCGGGACAGCCTACCTACGAGCAGTACTTC. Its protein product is CASSPGQPTYEQYF.

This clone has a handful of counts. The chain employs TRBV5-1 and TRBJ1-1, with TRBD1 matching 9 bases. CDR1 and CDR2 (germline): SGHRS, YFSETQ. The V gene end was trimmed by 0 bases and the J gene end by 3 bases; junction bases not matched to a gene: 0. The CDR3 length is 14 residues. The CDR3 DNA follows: TGCGCCAGCAGCTTGGGGGACAGGGACACTGAAGCTTTCTTT. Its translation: CASSLGDRDTEAFF.

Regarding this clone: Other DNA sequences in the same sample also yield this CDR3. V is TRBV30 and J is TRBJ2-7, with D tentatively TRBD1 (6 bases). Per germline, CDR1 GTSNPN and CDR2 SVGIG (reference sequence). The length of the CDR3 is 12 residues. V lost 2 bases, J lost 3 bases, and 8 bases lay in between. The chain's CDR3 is CAWSTGSYEQYF. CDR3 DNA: TGTGCCTGGAGTACAGGGAGCTACGAGCAGTACTTC.

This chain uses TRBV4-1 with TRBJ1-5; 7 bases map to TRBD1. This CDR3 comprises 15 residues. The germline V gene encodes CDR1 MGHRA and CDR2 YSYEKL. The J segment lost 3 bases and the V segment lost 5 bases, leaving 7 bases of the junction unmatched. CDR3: CASSSRQGPNQPQHF. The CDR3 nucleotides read TGCGCCAGCAGCTCCCGACAGGGACCCAATCAGCCCCAGCATTTT.

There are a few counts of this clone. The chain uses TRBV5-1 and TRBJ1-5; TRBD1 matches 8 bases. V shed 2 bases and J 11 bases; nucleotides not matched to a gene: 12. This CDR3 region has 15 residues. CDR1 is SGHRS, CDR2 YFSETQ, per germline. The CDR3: CASSLRTGKGVTQHF. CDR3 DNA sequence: TGCGCCAGCAGCTTAAGGACAGGGAAGGGTGTGACCCAGCATTTT.

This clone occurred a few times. The CDR3 DNA is TGCAGCGTGGTGTTGCAGGGGCGCGGCACTGAAGCTTTCTTT. Its translation: CSVVLQGRGTEAFF. V gene TRBV29-1 combines with J gene TRBJ1-1; possible D gene TRBD1, 6 bases. V was cut by 6 bases and J by 4 bases, with 18 bases left in between. Germline V gene data show CDR1 as SQVTM and CDR2 as ANQGSEA. CDR3 length: 14 residues.

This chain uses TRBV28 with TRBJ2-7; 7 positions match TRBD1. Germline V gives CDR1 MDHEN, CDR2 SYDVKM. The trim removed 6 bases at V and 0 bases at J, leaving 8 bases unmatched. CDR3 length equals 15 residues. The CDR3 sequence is CASRKRQGPSYEQYF. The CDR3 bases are TGTGCCAGCAGGAAAAGACAGGGTCCCTCCTACGAGCAGTACTTC.

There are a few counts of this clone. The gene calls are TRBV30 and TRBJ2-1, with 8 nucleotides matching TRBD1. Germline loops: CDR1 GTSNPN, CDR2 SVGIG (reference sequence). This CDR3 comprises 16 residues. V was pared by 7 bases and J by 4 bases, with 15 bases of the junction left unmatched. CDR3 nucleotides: TGTGCCTCCCCTCGTCGCGGGACAGGTCCATACAATGAGCAGTTCTTC. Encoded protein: CASPRRGTGPYNEQFF.